Listed below are T cell receptor beta chains from one sample, sequenced in a study of radiotherapy plus CTLA-4 blockade in lung cancer. Sequenced by immunoSEQ multiplex PCR; TCRdb stores in-frame clones only, minus some. The sample includes around 32,000 clones, roughly four fifths of them seen just once. Sequenced here: peripheral blood, sampled from a patient treated with radiotherapy plus ipilimumab. Source of these receptors: a human donor with non-small cell lung cancer that progressed on radiotherapy plus ipilimumab. The conserved cysteine and the conserved F or W are not part of the CDR3 here. The D gene is left open where the match is weak.

v_call: TRBV4-2
d_call: TRBD2
j_call: TRBJ2-5
cdr3_aa: ASSQDWSSGGEETQY

v_call: TRBV14
d_call: NA
j_call: TRBJ2-6
cdr3_aa: ASSFTGSRANVLT

v_call: TRBV19
d_call: TRBD2
j_call: NA
cdr3_aa: ASSPGGQETQY

v_call: TRBV9
d_call: NA
j_call: TRBJ1-4
cdr3_aa: ASSPAADGNEKLF

v_call: TRBV2
d_call: TRBD1
j_call: TRBJ1-3
cdr3_aa: ASSATGAGGNTIY

v_call: TRBV7-6
d_call: NA
j_call: NA
cdr3_aa: ASSPGNEQY

v_call: TRBV7-2
d_call: TRBD2
j_call: TRBJ2-3
cdr3_aa: ASSLGLAGGSTDTQY

v_call: TRBV29-1
d_call: NA
j_call: TRBJ1-3
cdr3_aa: SVQQSSGNTIY

v_call: TRBV19
d_call: NA
j_call: TRBJ2-1
cdr3_aa: ASSNGLIYNEQF

v_call: TRBV10-1
d_call: TRBD2
j_call: TRBJ2-1
cdr3_aa: ASSLAGGLYNEQF

v_call: TRBV2
d_call: NA
j_call: TRBJ1-2
cdr3_aa: ASSDSLGGYT

v_call: TRBV19
d_call: NA
j_call: TRBJ2-6
cdr3_aa: ASSDRGGANVLT

v_call: TRBV18
d_call: NA
j_call: TRBJ2-3
cdr3_aa: ASSGSTSTDTQY

v_call: TRBV5-4
d_call: TRBD2
j_call: TRBJ2-1
cdr3_aa: ASSRLAGDTYNEQF

v_call: TRBV18
d_call: NA
j_call: TRBJ2-2
cdr3_aa: ASSPLAGGNTGELF

v_call: TRBV6-1
d_call: NA
j_call: TRBJ1-2
cdr3_aa: ASRGQNYGYT

v_call: TRBV18
d_call: TRBD1
j_call: TRBJ1-4
cdr3_aa: ASSPGGGPNEKLF